This record concerns one T cell receptor beta chain sequence. Its antigen is still unknown. The record has no base qualities; no much larger clone is one base away. V ends up 2 bases short and J 4 bases short, with an unmatched junction base count of 5. Reading from cysteine to phenylalanine, the CDR3 counts 15 amino acids. Only CDR3 DNA remains: 45 bases, in frame from the first base. CDR1 and CDR2 are drawn from the germline V gene: MNHNS, SASEGT. Collaborating institutions collected whole blood in K2EDTA tubes following their own protocols. For TCRbeta analysis, collaborators shipped samples as frozen whole blood, isolated PBMCs, or DNA extracted from either of those sample types. The data were obtained in a study of blood T cell repertoires in COVID-19 (dated by TCRdb to between 2020 and 2021). For context, the study as a whole: Samples from collaborators originated in the United States, Italy and Spain and spanned both the acute and convalescent phases of COVID-19. A freely available public database, intended as a resource for researchers studying the immune response to SARS-CoV-2, is where the repertoires were released. The prospective study material was composed of cDNA or gDNA derived from T cells, B-cell-depleted T cells, or PBMCs. Subjects who had been exposed to COVID-19, were actively infected with it, or had recovered from it provided the deeply sampled blood TCRbeta repertoires that made up the dataset. The samples were drawn from two sources: the first 160 participants of the ongoing ImmuneRACE study, and 1,000 to 1,500 subjects contributed by 6 global collaborators. Where HLA class I and class II types were available, the types were taken from metadata supplied by the sample provider, not from assay-based typing. Sample metadata almost always included a de-identified subject ID, COVID-19 status, age in years and sex. Broad study findings and their caveats: The quantity of clinical and demographic metadata differed by source and by participant and was supplied without curation.

TCRbeta CDR3 regions were amplified from genomic DNA by means of the immunoSEQ Assay, a bias-controlled multiplex PCR. The published analysis was carried out like this. Within the assay, amplification of reference gene primers was used to estimate how many nucleated cells each sample contained. Sequence reads were collapsed and filtered to measure the absolute abundance of every unique TCRbeta CDR3 rearrangement. Productive Simpson clonality was computed per sample as the square root of Simpson's diversity index over productive rearrangements. The immuneACCESS repertoire file appears here via TCRdb, limited to in-frame rearrangements. These files lack a portion of the clones; in checked studies, under half of the deficit traces to unresolved V genes, and the cause of the others is not known. The V and J calls and clone size are taken from that table; D and trimming were inferred from the DNA. The sample data list around 120,000 clones, and about 87% of these were observed just once. The top ten hold just under 30% of the sample.

Recombination connected TRBV6-1 to TRBJ1-1; 9 junctional bases match TRBD1. This receptor was obtained from a woman aged 70-85 years with acute or convalescent COVID-19. The sequenced sample was peripheral blood. CDR3 loop: CASSERQGVSTEAFF. The DNA is TGTGCCAGCAGTGAACGACAGGGGGTGAGCACTGAAGCTTTCTTT.